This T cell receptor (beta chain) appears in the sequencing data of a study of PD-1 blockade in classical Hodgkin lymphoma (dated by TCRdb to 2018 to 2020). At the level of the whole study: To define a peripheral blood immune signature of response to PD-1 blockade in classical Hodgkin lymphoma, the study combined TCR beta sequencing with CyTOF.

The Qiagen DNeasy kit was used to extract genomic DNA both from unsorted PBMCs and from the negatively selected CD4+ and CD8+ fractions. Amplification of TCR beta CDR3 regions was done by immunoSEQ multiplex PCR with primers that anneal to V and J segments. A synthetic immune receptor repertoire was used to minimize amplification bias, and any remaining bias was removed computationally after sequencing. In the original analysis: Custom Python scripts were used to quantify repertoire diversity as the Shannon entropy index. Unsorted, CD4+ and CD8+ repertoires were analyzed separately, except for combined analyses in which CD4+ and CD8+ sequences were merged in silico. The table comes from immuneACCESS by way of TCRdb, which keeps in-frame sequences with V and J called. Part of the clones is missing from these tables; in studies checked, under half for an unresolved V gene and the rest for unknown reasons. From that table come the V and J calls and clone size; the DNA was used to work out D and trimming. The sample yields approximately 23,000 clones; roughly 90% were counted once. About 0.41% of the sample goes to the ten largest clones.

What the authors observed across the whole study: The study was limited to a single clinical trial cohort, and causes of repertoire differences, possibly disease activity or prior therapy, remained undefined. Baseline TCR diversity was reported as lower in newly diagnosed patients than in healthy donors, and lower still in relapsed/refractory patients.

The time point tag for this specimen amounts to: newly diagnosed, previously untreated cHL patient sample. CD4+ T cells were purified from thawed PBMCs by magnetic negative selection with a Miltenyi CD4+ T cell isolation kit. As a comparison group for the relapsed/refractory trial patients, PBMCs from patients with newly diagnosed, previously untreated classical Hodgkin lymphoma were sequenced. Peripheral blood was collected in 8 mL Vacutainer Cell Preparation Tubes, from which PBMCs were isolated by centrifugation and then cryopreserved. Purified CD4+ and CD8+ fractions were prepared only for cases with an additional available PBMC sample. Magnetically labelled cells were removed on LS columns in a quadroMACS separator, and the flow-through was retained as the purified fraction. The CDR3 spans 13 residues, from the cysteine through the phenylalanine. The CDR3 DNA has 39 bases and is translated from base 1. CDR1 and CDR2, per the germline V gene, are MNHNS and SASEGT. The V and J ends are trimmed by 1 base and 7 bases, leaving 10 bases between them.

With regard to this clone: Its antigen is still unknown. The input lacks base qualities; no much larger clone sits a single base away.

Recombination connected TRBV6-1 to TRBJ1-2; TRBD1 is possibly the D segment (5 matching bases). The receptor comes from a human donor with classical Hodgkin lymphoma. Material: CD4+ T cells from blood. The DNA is TGTGCCAGCAGTGAAGTGATAAGGGGTGGCTACACCTTC. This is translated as CASSEVIRGGYTF.